This TCR beta chain was captured in a study of synovial regulatory T cells in juvenile arthritis. Study-wide context: Over five patients were on methotrexate and a few were untreated. Findings and caveats of the study: Across patients, iaTreg TCR repertoires were mostly private, partly shared with synovial Teff and blood CPL.

This table comes from immunoSEQ multiplex PCR, and its TCRdb copy is limited to in-frame clones, with some not included. The listing contains 2,500 or so clones. According to its frequency, this clone is medium-sized. The antigen is not known. Matched peripheral blood accompanied the synovial fluid taken from each patient with active arthritis. Donors were around 10 juvenile idiopathic arthritis patients with active disease. Sequenced material: Treg cells from the synovium. The clonotype was recovered from a donor younger than 30 with juvenile idiopathic arthritis.

The CDR3 sequence: CASSRSKTGINTIYF. This rearrangement joins TRBV16 to TRBJ1-3; TCRdb designates TRBD1, a call that cannot be tested without DNA. The CDR3 sequence is 15 residues long. No DNA has been recorded. From germline, CDR1 is KGHSY and CDR2 FQNENV.